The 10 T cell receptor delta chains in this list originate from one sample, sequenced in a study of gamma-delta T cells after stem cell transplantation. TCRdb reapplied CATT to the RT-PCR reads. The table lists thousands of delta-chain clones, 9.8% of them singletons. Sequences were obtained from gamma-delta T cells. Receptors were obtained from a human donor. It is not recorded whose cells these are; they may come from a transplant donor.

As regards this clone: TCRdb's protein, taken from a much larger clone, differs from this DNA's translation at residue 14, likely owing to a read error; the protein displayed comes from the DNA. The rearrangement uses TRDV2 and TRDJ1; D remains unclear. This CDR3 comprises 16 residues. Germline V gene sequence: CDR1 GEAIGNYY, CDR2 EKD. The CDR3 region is CACDTLSGRLTDKPIF. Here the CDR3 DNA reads TGTGCCTGTGACACCCTCTCTGGACGCTTGACCGATAAACCCATCTTT.

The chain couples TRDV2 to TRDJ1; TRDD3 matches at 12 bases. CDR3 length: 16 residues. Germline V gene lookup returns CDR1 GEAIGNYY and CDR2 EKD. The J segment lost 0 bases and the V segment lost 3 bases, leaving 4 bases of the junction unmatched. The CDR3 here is CACDRLGDTHTDKLIF. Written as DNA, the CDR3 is TGTGCCTGTGACCGACTGGGGGATACCCACACCGATAAACTCATCTTT.

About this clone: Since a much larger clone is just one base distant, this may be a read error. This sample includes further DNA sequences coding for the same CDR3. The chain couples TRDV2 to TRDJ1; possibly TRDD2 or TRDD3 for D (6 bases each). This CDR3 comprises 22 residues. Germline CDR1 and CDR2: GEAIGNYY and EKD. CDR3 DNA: TGTGCCTGTGACCGATTAGAGGCCTTCCAGAACGTACTGGGTCCCAAAGAGGATAAACTCATCTTC. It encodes CACDRLEAFQNVLGPKEDKLIF.

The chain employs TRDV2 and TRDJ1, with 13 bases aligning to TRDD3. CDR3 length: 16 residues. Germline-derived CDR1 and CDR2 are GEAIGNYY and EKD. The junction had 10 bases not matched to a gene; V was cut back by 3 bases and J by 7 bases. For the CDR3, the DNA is TGTGCCTGTGACCACGTACTGGGGGATACGCAAGGTAAACTCATCTTT. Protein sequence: CACDHVLGDTQGKLIF.

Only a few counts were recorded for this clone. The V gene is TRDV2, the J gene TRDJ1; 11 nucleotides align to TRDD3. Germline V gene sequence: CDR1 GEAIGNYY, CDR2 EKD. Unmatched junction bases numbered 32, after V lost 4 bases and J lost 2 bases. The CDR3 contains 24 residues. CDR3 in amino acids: CACDSIAEGGTYWGIEFRTDKLIF. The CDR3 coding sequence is TGTGCCTGTGATAGTATAGCCGAAGGAGGAACTTACTGGGGGATAGAGTTCCGGACCGATAAACTCATCTTT.

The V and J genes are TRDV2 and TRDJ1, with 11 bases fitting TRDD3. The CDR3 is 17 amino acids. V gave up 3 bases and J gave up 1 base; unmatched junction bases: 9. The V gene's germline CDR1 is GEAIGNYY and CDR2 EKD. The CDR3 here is CACDPLGDSLTTDKLIF. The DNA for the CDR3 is TGTGCCTGTGACCCACTGGGGGATAGCTTGACCACCGATAAACTCATCTTT.

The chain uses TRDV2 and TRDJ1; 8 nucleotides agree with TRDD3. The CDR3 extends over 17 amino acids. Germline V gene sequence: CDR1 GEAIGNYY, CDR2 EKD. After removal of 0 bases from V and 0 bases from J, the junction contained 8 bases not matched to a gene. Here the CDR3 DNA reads TGTGCCTGTGACACCGTACGGGGGATAAGGCACACCGATAAACTCATCTTT. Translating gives CACDTVRGIRHTDKLIF.

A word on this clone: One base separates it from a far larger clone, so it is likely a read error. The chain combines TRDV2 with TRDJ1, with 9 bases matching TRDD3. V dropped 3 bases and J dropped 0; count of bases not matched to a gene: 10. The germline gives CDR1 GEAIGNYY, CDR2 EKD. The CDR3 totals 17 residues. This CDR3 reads CACDAVLGDPNTDKLIF. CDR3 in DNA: TGTGCCTGTGACGCCGTACTGGGGGACCCTAACACCGATAAACTCATCTTT.

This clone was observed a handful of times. CDR3 in amino acids: CACDSVLGDTRGHTDKLIF. CDR3 DNA sequence: TGTGCCTGTGACTCCGTACTGGGGGATACGCGGGGACACACCGATAAACTCATCTTT. The chain is built from TRDV2 and TRDJ1; 13 nucleotides line up with TRDD3. Trimming cost V 3 bases and J 0 bases; bases outside gene matches: 12. The CDR3 length is 19 residues. Germline V CDR1 and CDR2: GEAIGNYY, EKD.

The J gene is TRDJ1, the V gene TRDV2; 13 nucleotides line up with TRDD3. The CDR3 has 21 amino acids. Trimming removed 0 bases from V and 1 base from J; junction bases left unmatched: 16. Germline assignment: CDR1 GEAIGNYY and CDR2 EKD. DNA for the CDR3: TGTGCCTGTGACACCGTCCGACTGGGGGATACGCTGGAGCGGAGCACCGATAAACTCATCTTT. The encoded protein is CACDTVRLGDTLERSTDKLIF.